This TCR beta chain was profiled in a study of OX40 agonist ivuxolimab in advanced cancers. At the level of the study: Males comprised over 80% of the group, whose mean age was roughly 64 years (range 23 to 79). People who had prior anti-PD-1, anti-PD-L1 or anti-CTLA-4 therapy could take part, and 40% had some.

Study-level results: CD8+ T cells (on average) carried more expanded clones than CD4+ T cells.

CDR1 and CDR2 (germline): MNHEY, SMNVEV (reference sequence). This CDR3 comprises 13 residues. With 5 bases removed from V and 12 bases from J, the gap between germline ends came to 17 bases. The repertoire was sequenced with immunoSEQ multiplex PCR; TCRdb's copy has only in-frame clones and lacks some. In the table there are about 26,000 clones, about 90% of which are singletons. Within the sample, this clone is hyperexpanded. The antigen is undetermined. Other DNA sequences in this sample translate to the same CDR3. This TCR was sampled from an adult with an advanced solid tumor such as melanoma, head and neck, liver or kidney cancer. The chain links TRBV27 to TRBJ2-1; maybe TRBD1 (5 bases). This specimen consisted of CD4+ or CD8+ T cells sorted from blood, obtained in a trial of the OX40 agonist ivuxolimab. DNA of the CDR3: TGTGCCAGCAGTCCCTCAGGGCGCGGTGGGCAGTTCTTC. Its protein product is CASSPSGRGGQFF.